This T cell receptor (beta chain) was identified during a study of control samples from healthy donors and cancer patients. The CDR3 consists of 11 residues. V lost 7 bases and J 15 bases, leaving 15 bases between the germline ends. Data came from immunoSEQ multiplex PCR; TCRdb stores just in-frame clones and leaves some out. The table has approximately 120,000 clones, less than 95% seen once. This chain connects TRBV12-3 or TRBV12-4 to TRBJ1-4; D perhaps matches TRBD1 (5 bases). This clonotype was sampled from a human donor in good health. The donor label of this sample is uncertain. Sequenced input: blood. The CDR3 sequence: CASTLRGSVFF. The CDR3 DNA follows: TGTGCCAGCACCTTAAGGGGTTCGGTGTTTTTT.